Below are 24 T cell receptor beta chains sequenced from a single sample in a study of shared clonotypes between healthy human individuals. Naive CD8 cells lacked CD45RO, underwent positive selection for CCR7 and left out terminally differentiated effector memory CD45RA+ cells. Libraries were prepared by immunoSEQ multiplex PCR; TCRdb keeps only in-frame clonotypes and omits some of them. Among about 2.1 million clones, over 85% were seen once, and the ten largest hold about 1.6%. The sequencing input was naive CD8+ T cells from PBMCs. These TCRs come from a man younger than 30 in good health. Some clones in this sample may be carry-over from other donors' samples.

The chain carries TRBV6-5 and TRBJ1-1, with unresolved D. CDR3 length: 14 amino acids. The V end lost 1 base, the J end lost 3 bases, and 9 bases lay between the germline ends. From germline, CDR1 is MNHEY and CDR2 SVGAGI. The chain's CDR3 is CASSYYVGYTEAFF. The CDR3 region has the DNA TGTGCCAGCAGTTACTACGTGGGCTACACTGAAGCTTTCTTT.

The chain has TRBV4-3 and TRBJ2-7; 9 nucleotides agree with TRBD2. CDR3 size: 16 residues. Per germline, CDR1 LGHNA and CDR2 YSLEER. J was trimmed by 3 bases and V by 0 bases; bases with no gene match: 6. CDR3 DNA: TGCGCCAGCAGCCAAGATACTAGCGGGTTTTACTACGAGCAGTACTTC. It is translated as CASSQDTSGFYYEQYF.

This rearrangement joins TRBV27 to TRBJ2-1; 9 positions match TRBD2. CDR1 is MNHEY, CDR2 SMNVEV, per germline (reference sequence). This CDR3 comprises 15 residues. The ends lost 5 bases at V and 6 bases at J; junction bases unmatched: 8. The CDR3 DNA is TGTGCCAGCAGTCCTCCGCGGGAGGGGATCAATGAGCAGTTCTTC. Its translation: CASSPPREGINEQFF.

The rearrangement links TRBV14 to TRBJ2-7, with unresolved D. CDR1 SGHDN and CDR2 FVKESK come from the germline V gene. The V end was cut by 0 bases, the J end by 6 bases, with 18 bases between. The CDR3 has 16 residues. The chain's CDR3 is CASSQERPPPIGEQYF. The CDR3 bases are TGTGCCAGCAGCCAAGAGAGGCCACCCCCCATCGGCGAGCAGTACTTC.

The rearrangement joins TRBV5-6 to TRBJ2-5, with a possible D match to TRBD2 (6 bases). CDR1 is SGHDT and CDR2 is YYEEEE in the germline V gene. Trimming pared 1 base from V and 4 bases from J, leaving 11 bases between. CDR3 length: 14 residues. The CDR3 nucleotides read TGTGCCAGCAGCTTGACTAGCCCTCGAGAGACCCAGTACTTC. Translation gives CASSLTSPRETQYF.

The J gene is TRBJ1-6, the V gene TRBV28; D is possibly TRBD1 (6 bases). CDR1 is MDHEN and CDR2 is SYDVKM in the germline V gene. This CDR3 has 15 residues. Trimming stripped 7 bases from V and 7 bases from J, with 17 bases between. For the CDR3, the DNA is TGTGCCAGCACCTTAGCCAGGGGTATGAATTCACCCCTCCACTTT. This sequence encodes CASTLARGMNSPLHF.

The DNA for the CDR3 is TGTGCCAGCTCACCACTGGGTGCAGCTTTATCTAATGAGCAGTTCTTC. Its protein is CASSPLGAALSNEQFF. The chain links TRBV18 to TRBJ2-1, with no clear D. V was pared by 1 base and J by 7 bases, with 17 bases between. In germline, CDR1 is KGHSH, CDR2 LQKENI. This CDR3 contains 16 residues.

V is TRBV9 and J is TRBJ2-5; D may be TRBD1 or TRBD2 (5 bases each). The CDR3 runs to 15 residues. Germline V gives CDR1 SGDLS, CDR2 YYNGEE. Trimming removed 0 bases from V and 4 bases from J, with 13 bases in between. The CDR3 region has the DNA TGTGCCAGCAGCGTAGAGGGACGCAGATTAGAGACCCAGTACTTC. Amino acids: CASSVEGRRLETQYF. The full variable domain, completed using reference TRBV9 and TRBJ2-5, is DSGVTQTPKHLITATGQRVTLRCSPRSGDLSVYWYQQSLDQGLQFLIQYYNGEERAKGNILERFSAQQFPDLHSELNLSSLELGDSALYFCASSVEGRRLETQYFGPGTRLLVL.

The chain combines TRBV6-5 with TRBJ2-7, with TRBD1 matching over 7 bases. Looked up from germline, CDR1 is MNHEY and CDR2 is SVGAGI. CDR3 size: 15 residues. V was pared by 7 bases and J by 2 bases, with 11 bases of the junction left unmatched. CDR3 DNA sequence: TGTGCCAGCACCACCGAAAGACAGGGACCCTACGAGCAGTACTTC. This sequence encodes CASTTERQGPYEQYF.

CDR3 region: CASSQIAGAWEQFF. The CDR3 DNA reads TGTGCCAGCAGTCAGATAGCCGGGGCTTGGGAGCAGTTCTTC. The chain has TRBV27 and TRBJ2-1, with D perhaps matching TRBD1 or TRBD2 (5 bases each). CDR3 length equals 14 residues. The ends were cut back, 5 bases at V and 10 bases at J, with 18 bases in the middle. Germline assignment: CDR1 MNHEY and CDR2 SMNVEV (reference sequence).

In regard to this clone: Other DNA sequences in this sample translate to the same CDR3. This chain links TRBV19 with TRBJ2-1; D is unresolved. Deletions cut 1 base from V and 0 bases from J, with 4 bases between. CDR1 and CDR2 (germline): LNHDA, SQIVND (reference sequence). The CDR3 totals 14 residues. In DNA form, the CDR3 reads TGTGCCAGTAGTATAGGGCCCTCCTACAATGAGCAGTTCTTC. It translates to CASSIGPSYNEQFF.

The J gene is TRBJ1-5, the V gene TRBV7-8, with D maybe TRBD1 (5 bases). CDR3 length: 15 residues. V was clipped by 4 bases and J by 0 bases, with 10 bases between them. Germline CDR1 SGHVS, CDR2 FQNEAQ. CDR3 residues: CASSWGGYSNQPQHF. The CDR3, as DNA: TGTGCCAGCAGCTGGGGGGGTTATAGCAATCAGCCCCAGCATTTT.

The V call is TRBV7-9, the J call TRBJ1-3; D gene unclear. CDR3 size: 16 residues. The germline V gene has CDR1 SEHNR and CDR2 FQNEAQ (reference sequence). Between the trimmed V and J ends, which lost 1 base and 4 bases, there was a span of 14 bases. The CDR3 sequence is CASSLGRGSEGNTIYF. DNA for the CDR3: TGTGCCAGCAGCTTAGGGCGGGGAAGTGAAGGAAACACCATATATTTT.

The chain uses TRBV27 and TRBJ2-7; D is uncertain. CDR3 size: 15 residues. Germline-derived CDR1 and CDR2 are MNHEY and SMNVEV (reference sequence). V was shortened by 6 bases and J by 4 bases, with 19 bases between the two germline ends. CDR3 protein: CASRPIGPESYEQYF. CDR3 DNA sequence: TGTGCCAGCAGGCCTATCGGCCCGGAGTCTTACGAGCAGTACTTC.

The chain uses TRBV5-1 and TRBJ2-7; weak D call: TRBD2 (5 bases). The V and J ends lost 4 bases and 3 bases respectively, with 17 bases between them. CDR3 size: 15 residues. Germline CDR1 SGHRS, CDR2 YFSETQ. The CDR3 coding sequence is TGCGCCAGCAGCCAAGCTCGTAGCGCGATCTACGAGCAGTACTTC. The encoded protein is CASSQARSAIYEQYF.

The rearrangement uses TRBV5-1 and TRBJ2-3; D ambiguous. Germline V lookup: CDR1 SGHRS, CDR2 YFSETQ. This CDR3 region has 17 residues. The ends were cut back, 0 bases at V and 5 bases at J, with 19 bases in the middle. The CDR3 here is CASSLAGRTAAGDTQYF. The CDR3 DNA follows: TGCGCCAGCAGCTTGGCCGGTCGAACAGCTGCTGGAGATACGCAGTATTTT.

This chain's CDR3 is CSVDQALGGGTEAFF. In DNA form, the CDR3 reads TGCAGCGTTGACCAAGCCCTGGGGGGCGGCACTGAAGCTTTCTTT. The gene calls are TRBV29-1 and TRBJ1-1, with a weak D call TRBD1 (6 bases). V lost 3 bases to trimming and J lost 4 bases, with 18 bases between them. This CDR3 spans 15 amino acids. CDR1 and CDR2 (germline): SQVTM, ANQGSEA.

This clone was detected only once. J is TRBJ1-4 and V is TRBV9; D remains ambiguous. CDR1 SGDLS and CDR2 YYNGEE come from the germline V gene. The CDR3 spans 17 residues. The V and J ends lost 0 bases and 3 bases respectively, with 15 bases between them. This CDR3 is CASSVGRATTSNEKLFF. The CDR3 nucleotides read TGTGCCAGCAGCGTAGGGAGGGCGACCACTTCTAATGAAAAACTGTTTTTT.

The rearrangement uses TRBV4-1 and TRBJ1-2; D unresolved. The CDR3 is 15 amino acids. Germline V gene data show CDR1 as MGHRA and CDR2 as YSYEKL. The ends were cut back, 1 base at V and 1 base at J, with 10 bases in the middle. The chain's CDR3 is CASSQVVGNNYGYTF. CDR3 bases: TGCGCCAGCAGCCAAGTGGTCGGTAATAACTATGGCTACACCTTC.

This clone was recorded once. CDR3: CASSSRDRVYEQYF. CDR3 nucleotide sequence: TGTGCCAGCAGCAGCCGGGACAGGGTCTACGAGCAGTACTTC. V and J are TRBV5-5 and TRBJ2-7; TRBD1 agrees at 9 bases. Looked up from germline, CDR1 is SGHKS and CDR2 is YYEKEE (reference sequence). After removal of 4 bases from V and 3 bases from J, the junction contained 5 bases not matched to a gene. The CDR3 is made up of 14 amino acids.

This chain connects TRBV9 to TRBJ1-2; D is unresolved. V was trimmed by 0 bases and J by 4 bases, leaving 22 bases between them. This CDR3 region has 18 residues. CDR1 and CDR2 from the germline V gene are SGDLS and YYNGEE. CDR3 protein: CASSVARRAVYDGYGYTF. As DNA, the CDR3 is TGTGCCAGCAGCGTAGCTCGGAGGGCGGTCTATGATGGCTATGGCTACACCTTC.

The chain couples TRBV7-2 to TRBJ2-5; 9 nucleotides agree with TRBD2. This CDR3 is 13 amino acids long. Trimming cost V 5 bases and J 5 bases; bases outside gene matches: 3. Germline lookup yields CDR1 SGHTA and CDR2 FQGNSA. The CDR3: CASSIGLAETQYF. CDR3 bases: TGTGCCAGCAGCATCGGACTAGCGGAGACCCAGTACTTC.

The chain links TRBV19 to TRBJ1-1, with a tentative D call TRBD1 (6 bases). Looked up from germline, CDR1 is LNHDA and CDR2 is SQIVND (reference sequence). The CDR3 is 14 residues long. V dropped 3 bases and J dropped 5 bases, with 13 bases sitting between them. The CDR3 DNA sequence: TGTGCCAGTAGTATTGCGGGGGCAGGGACTGAAGCTTTCTTT. Encoded protein: CASSIAGAGTEAFF.

This rearrangement joins TRBV29-1 to TRBJ1-2; D gene ambiguous. The V end lost 6 bases, the J end lost 5 bases, and 13 bases lay between the germline ends. This CDR3 contains 12 residues. Germline-derived CDR1 and CDR2 are SQVTM and ANQGSEA. The CDR3 loop is CSVSPKYYGYTF. CDR3 DNA: TGCAGCGTATCTCCGAAATATTATGGCTACACCTTC. The full variable domain, rest sourced from reference TRBV29-1 and TRBJ1-2, is SAVISQKPSRDICQRGTSLTIQCQVDSQVTMMFWYRQQPGQSLTLIATANQGSEATYESGFVIDKFPISRPNLTFSTLTVSNMSPEDSSIYLCSVSPKYYGYTFGSGTRLTVV.